This T cell receptor beta chain was identified in a study of shared clonotypes between healthy human individuals. Trimming took off 0 bases at V and 0 bases at J, with 10 bases between the two ends. The CDR3 spans 15 residues. Germline V gives CDR1 SGHRS, CDR2 YFSETQ. Sequencing used immunoSEQ multiplex PCR; TCRdb keeps in-frame clones, though not all of them. The sample consists of roughly 510,000 clones, 60% to 80% of them appearing once. The V and J genes are TRBV5-1 and TRBJ2-7; weak D call: TRBD2 (6 bases). Specimen: PBMCs. This TCR was sampled from a woman in her thirties or forties in good health. Some clones in this sample may be carry-over from other donors' samples. For the CDR3, the DNA is TGCGCCAGCAGCTTGGGTCCCGGGAGCTCCTACGAGCAGTACTTC. This gives the protein CASSLGPGSSYEQYF.